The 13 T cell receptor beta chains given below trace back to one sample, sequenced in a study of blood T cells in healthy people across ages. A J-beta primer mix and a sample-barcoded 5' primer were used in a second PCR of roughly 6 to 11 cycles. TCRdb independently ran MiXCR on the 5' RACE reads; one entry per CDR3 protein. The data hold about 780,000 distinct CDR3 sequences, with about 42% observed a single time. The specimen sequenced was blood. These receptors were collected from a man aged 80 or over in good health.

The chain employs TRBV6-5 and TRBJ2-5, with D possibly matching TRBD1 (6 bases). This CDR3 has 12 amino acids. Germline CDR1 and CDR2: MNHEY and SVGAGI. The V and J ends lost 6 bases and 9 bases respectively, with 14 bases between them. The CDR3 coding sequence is TGTGCCAGCAGAGAAGGGACATCAGCCCAGTACTTC. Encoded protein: CASREGTSAQYF.

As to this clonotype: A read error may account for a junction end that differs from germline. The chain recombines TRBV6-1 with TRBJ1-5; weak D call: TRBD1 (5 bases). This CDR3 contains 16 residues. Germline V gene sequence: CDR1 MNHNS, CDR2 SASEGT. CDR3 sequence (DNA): TGTGCCAGCAGTGAATCTTGGGGGTACGGCAATCCGCCCCAGCATTTT. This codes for CASSESWGYGNPPQHF.

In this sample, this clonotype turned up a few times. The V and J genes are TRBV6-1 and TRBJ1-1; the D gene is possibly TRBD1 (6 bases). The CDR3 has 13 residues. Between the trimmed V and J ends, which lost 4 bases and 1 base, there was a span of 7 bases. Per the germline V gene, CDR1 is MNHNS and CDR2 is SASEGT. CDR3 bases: TGTGCCAGCAGTGGACAGGCGAACACTGAAGCTTTCTTT. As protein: CASSGQANTEAFF.

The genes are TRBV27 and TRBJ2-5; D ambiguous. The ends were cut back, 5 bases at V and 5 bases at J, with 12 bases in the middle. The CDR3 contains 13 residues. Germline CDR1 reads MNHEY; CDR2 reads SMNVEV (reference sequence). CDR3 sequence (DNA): TGTGCCAGCAGTCATCGTTGGGGTGAGACCCAGTACTTC. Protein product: CASSHRWGETQYF.

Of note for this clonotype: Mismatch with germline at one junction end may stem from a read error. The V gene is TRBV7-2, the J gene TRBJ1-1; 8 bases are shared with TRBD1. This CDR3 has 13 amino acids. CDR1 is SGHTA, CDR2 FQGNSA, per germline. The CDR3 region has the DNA TGCGCCAGCAGACCACAGGGGGGGTCTGAAGCTTTCTTT. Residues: CASRPQGGSEAFF.

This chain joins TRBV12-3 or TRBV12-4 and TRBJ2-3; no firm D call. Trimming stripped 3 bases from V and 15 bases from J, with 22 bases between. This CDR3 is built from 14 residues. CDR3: CASSLRVRADVQYF. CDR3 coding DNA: TGTGCCAGCAGTTTGAGAGTGAGAGCAGATGTGCAATATTTT.

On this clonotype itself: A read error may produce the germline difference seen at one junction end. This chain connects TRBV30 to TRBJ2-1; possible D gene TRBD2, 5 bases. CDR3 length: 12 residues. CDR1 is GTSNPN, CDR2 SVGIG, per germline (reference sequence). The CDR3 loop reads CAGSVRNNEQFF. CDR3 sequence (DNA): TGTGCCGGGAGTGTAAGGAACAATGAGCAGTTCTTC. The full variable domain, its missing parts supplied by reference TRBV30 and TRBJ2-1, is SQTIHQWPATLVQPVGSPLSLECTVEGTSNPNLYWYRQAAGRGLQLLFYSVGIGQISSEVPQNLSASRPQDRQFILSSKKLLLSDSGFYLCAGSVRNNEQFFGPGTRLTVL.

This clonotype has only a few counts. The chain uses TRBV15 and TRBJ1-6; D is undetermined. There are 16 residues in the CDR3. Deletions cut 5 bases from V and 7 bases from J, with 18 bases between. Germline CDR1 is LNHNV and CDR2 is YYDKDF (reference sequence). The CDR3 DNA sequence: TGTGCCACCAGCGTCCACTTGAGGGCTGGGAATTCACCCCTCCACTTT. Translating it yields CATSVHLRAGNSPLHF. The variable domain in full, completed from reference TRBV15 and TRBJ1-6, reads DAMVIQNPRYQVTQFGKPVTLSCSQTLNHNVMYWYQQKSSQAPKLLFHYYDKDFNNEADTPDNFQSRRPNTSFCFLDIRSPGLGDTAMYLCATSVHLRAGNSPLHFGNGTRLTVT.

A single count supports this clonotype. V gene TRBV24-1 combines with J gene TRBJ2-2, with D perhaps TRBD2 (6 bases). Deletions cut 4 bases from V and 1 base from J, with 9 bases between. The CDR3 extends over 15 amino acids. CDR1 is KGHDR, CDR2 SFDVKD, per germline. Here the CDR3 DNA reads TGTGCCACCAGTGAATGGCGGGAGAACACCGGGGAGCTGTTTTTT. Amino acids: CATSEWRENTGELFF.

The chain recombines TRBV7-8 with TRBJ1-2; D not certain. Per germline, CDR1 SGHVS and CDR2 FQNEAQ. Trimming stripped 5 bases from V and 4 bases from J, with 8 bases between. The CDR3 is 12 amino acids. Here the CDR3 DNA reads TGTGCCAGCAGCAAAGATTTCTATGGCTACACCTTC. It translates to CASSKDFYGYTF.

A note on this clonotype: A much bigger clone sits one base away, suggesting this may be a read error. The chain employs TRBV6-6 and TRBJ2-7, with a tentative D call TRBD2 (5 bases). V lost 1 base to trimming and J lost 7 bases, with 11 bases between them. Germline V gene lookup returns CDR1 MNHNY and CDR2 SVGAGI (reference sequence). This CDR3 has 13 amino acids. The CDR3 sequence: CASSYLVGDEQYF. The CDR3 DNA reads TGTGCCAGCAGTTACTTAGTGGGAGATGAGCAGTACTTC.

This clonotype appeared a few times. The CDR3, as DNA: TGTGCCAGCAGTTTCCGGGACAAAGGACTAGCGGGAGGGCAATACGAGCAGTACTTC. Translation gives CASSFRDKGLAGGQYEQYF. The chain links TRBV6-2 or TRBV6-3 to TRBJ2-7; the match to TRBD2 covers 15 bases. J lost 4 bases, V lost 4 bases, and 14 bases had no gene match. CDR1 is MNHEY and CDR2 is SVGEGT in the germline V gene. There are 19 residues in the CDR3.

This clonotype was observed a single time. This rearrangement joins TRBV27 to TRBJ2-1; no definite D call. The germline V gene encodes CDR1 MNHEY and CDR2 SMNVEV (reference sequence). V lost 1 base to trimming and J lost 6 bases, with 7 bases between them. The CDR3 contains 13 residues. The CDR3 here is CASSLFGSNEQFF. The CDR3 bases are TGTGCCAGCAGTTTATTCGGGTCCAATGAGCAGTTCTTC.